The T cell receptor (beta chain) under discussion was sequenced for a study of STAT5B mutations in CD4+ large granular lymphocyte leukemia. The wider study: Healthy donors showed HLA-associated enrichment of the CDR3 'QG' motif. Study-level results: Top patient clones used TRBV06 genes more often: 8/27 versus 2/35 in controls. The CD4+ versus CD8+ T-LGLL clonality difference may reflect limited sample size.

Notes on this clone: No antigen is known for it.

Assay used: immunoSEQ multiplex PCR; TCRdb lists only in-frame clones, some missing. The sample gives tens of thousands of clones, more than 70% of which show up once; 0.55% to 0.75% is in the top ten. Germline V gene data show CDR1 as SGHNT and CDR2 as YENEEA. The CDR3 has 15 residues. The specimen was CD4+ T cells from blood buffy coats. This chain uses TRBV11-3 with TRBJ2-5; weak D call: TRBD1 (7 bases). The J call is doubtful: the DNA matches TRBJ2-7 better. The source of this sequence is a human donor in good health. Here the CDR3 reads CASSPGGQFSYEQYF. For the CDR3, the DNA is TGTGCCAGCAGCCCCGGGGGACAGTTCTCCTACGAGCAGTACTTC.